This TCR beta chain stems from a study of shared clonotypes between healthy human individuals. Produced via immunoSEQ multiplex PCR; TCRdb's table is partial and in-frame only. This sample has almost 700,000 clones; just over 90% occur once, and the top ten carry 24%. General study points: Tissues were not sampled, only blood, and their repertoires likely differ. Naive CD4 clonotype sharing across a few donors was approximately 5%.

The CDR3 consists of 14 residues. The germline V gene encodes CDR1 SNHLY and CDR2 FYNNEI. V gave up 4 bases and J gave up 4 bases, with 12 bases separating them. Remarks on this clone: Its specificity is not known.

CD8 cells regarded as naive lacked CD45RO, were positively chosen for CCR7, and omitted terminally differentiated effector memory CD45RA+ cells. Sequencing was performed on naive CD8+ T cells sorted from blood. The chain employs TRBV2 and TRBJ2-3, with a weak D call TRBD1 (6 bases). This clonotype was sampled from a man aged 30-40 years in good health. The CDR3: CASSGQVFPDTQYF. The CDR3 DNA follows: TGTGCCAGCAGTGGACAGGTCTTCCCAGATACGCAGTATTTT.